This TCR beta chain was captured by sequencing in a study of cytomegalovirus exposure and HLA in healthy donors. Whole-study findings and limits: Common viral pathogens were later found to be apparently linked to several of the most significant clusters. In a later analysis, a genetic analysis reported fewer productive-TCR N-insertions in an Asian-associated ancestry cluster than the cohort average. Listed as cytomegalovirus-associated were 150 or so TCR beta chains.

Both 60 Vbeta primers and 13 Jbeta primers went into the PCR. Profiled with immunoSEQ multiplex PCR; TCRdb holds only in-frame clones, not every one. The sample includes roughly 190,000 clones, 84% of them seen just once. As regards this clone: No antigen is known for it.

This CDR3 is 12 amino acids long. This receptor was obtained from a woman aged 50 to 65 in good health and CMV-seropositive. The chain is built from TRBV21-1 and TRBJ2-7; the table's TRBD1 call for D was not verified on the DNA. TRBV21-1 is annotated as a pseudogene. Sequences were obtained from PBMCs. The DNA of the CDR3 is TGTGCCAGCAGCAGGACAGGGGGCGCACAGTACTTC. Its translation: CASSRTGGAQYF.